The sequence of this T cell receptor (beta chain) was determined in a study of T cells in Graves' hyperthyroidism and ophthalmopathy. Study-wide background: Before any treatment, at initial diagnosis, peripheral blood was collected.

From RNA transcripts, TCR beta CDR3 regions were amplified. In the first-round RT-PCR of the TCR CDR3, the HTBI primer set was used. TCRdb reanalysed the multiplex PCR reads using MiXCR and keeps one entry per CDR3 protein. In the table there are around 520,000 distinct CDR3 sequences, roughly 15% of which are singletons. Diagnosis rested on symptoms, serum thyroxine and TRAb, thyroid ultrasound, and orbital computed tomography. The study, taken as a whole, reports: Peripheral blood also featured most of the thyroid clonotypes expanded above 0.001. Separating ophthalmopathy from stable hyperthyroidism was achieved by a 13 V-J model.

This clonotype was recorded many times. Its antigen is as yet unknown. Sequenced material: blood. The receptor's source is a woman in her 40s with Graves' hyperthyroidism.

The CDR3 bases are TGCAGTGCTAGAGAAGTTTTCGGGACTAGCAGTGGCACCGGGGAGCTGTTTTTT. It encodes CSAREVFGTSSGTGELFF. The chain joins TRBV20-1 to TRBJ2-2, with 9 bases fitting TRBD2. Germline CDR1 and CDR2: DFQATT and SNEGSKA (reference sequence). CDR3 length equals 18 residues. V was clipped by 0 bases and J by 4 bases; unmatched bases: 12.